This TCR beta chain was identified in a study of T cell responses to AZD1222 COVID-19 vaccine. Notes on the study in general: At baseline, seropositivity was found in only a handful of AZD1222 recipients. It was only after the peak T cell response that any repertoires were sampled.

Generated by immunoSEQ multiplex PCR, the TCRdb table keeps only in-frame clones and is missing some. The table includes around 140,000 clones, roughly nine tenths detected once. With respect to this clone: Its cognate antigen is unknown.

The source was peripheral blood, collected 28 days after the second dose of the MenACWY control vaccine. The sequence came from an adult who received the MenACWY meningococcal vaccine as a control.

The CDR3 reads CASSFQSGDQETQYF. In nucleotides, the CDR3 is TGTGCCAGCAGCTTCCAAAGCGGGGACCAAGAGACCCAGTACTTC. The chain links TRBV7-2 to TRBJ2-5; 7 nucleotides align to TRBD2. Germline CDR1 and CDR2: SGHTA and FQGNSA. Germline trimming cut 3 bases from V and 0 bases from J; bases unmatched to any gene: 4. CDR3 length: 15 residues.